Listed below are T cell receptor beta chains from one sample, sequenced in a study of identifying expanded T cells in peripheral blood. Clones were sequenced by immunoSEQ multiplex PCR, and TCRdb holds only the in-frame ones, with some missing. This table has around 100,000 clones, 88% appearing once. The sample was blood. The source is a person aged 18-69 years in good health. CDR3s include the opening cysteine and the closing phenylalanine or tryptophan. The D gene is left open where the match is weak. Size tells how often a clone was seen (once, few, many) or the class of an expanded clone, and some rows leave it out.

TRBJ1-5,.,TRBV9,TRBD1,CASSVGGTGLQPQHF,TGTGCCAGCAGCGTAGGAGGGACAGGGCTTCAGCCCCAGCATTTT
TRBJ2-3,.,TRBV28,TRBD2,CASSLAGGRFSTDTQYF,TGTGCCAGCAGTTTAGCGGGAGGGCGTTTTAGCACAGATACGCAGTATTTT
TRBJ2-4,.,TRBV19,TRBD2,CASSTGTSGSLAKNIQYF,TGTGCCAGTAGTACCGGGACTAGCGGGAGTCTCGCCAAAAACATTCAGTACTTC
TRBJ2-7,few,TRBV6-6,TRBD1,CASRMTGVDEQYF,TGTGCCAGCAGGATGACAGGGGTCGACGAGCAGTACTTC
TRBJ2-7,once,TRBV4-3,.,CASSQVLGDYEQYF,TGCGCCAGCAGCCAAGTCCTAGGGGACTACGAGCAGTACTTC
TRBJ2-2,once,TRBV6-6,.,CASSYSSGAGGELFF,TGTGCCAGCAGTTACTCCTCGGGGGCGGGCGGGGAGCTGTTTTTT
TRBJ1-6,.,TRBV28,TRBD1,CASSNSGTAINSPLHF,TGTGCCAGCAGTAATTCCGGGACAGCAATTAATTCACCCCTCCACTTT
TRBJ1-1,.,TRBV7-8,TRBD1,CASSRSGGNTEAFF,TGTGCCAGCAGCCGATCAGGGGGCAACACTGAAGCTTTCTTT
TRBJ2-7,.,TRBV6-1,.,CASTGPRLYEQYF,TGTGCCAGCACCGGGCCTCGCTTATACGAGCAGTACTTC
TRBJ1-5,once,TRBV12-5,.,CASGTGREGNQPQHF,TGTGCTAGTGGCACCGGCCGAGAGGGCAATCAGCCCCAGCATTTT
TRBJ2-7,.,TRBV5-1,.,CASSLAQTYEQYF,TGCGCCAGCAGCTTGGCCCAGACCTACGAGCAGTACTTC
TRBJ1-4,.,TRBV15,.,CATSLLFEKLFF,TGTGCCACCAGCCTTCTATTTGAAAAACTGTTTTTT
TRBJ1-5,.,TRBV18,.,CASSDINRDHQPQHF,TGTGCCAGCTCCGACATTAACAGGGACCATCAGCCCCAGCATTTT
TRBJ2-1,.,TRBV7-6,TRBD2,CASSLQEGSGDEQFF,TGTGCCAGCAGCCTCCAGGAGGGGAGCGGGGATGAGCAGTTCTTC
TRBJ1-2,once,TRBV6-5,.,CASSLGGARYGYTF,TGTGCCAGCAGCCTCGGGGGCGCGCGGTATGGCTACACCTTC
TRBJ2-3,.,TRBV4-1,TRBD2,CASSQETSGTDTQYF,TGCGCCAGCAGCCAAGAGACTAGCGGCACAGATACGCAGTATTTT
TRBJ1-1,.,TRBV7-9,.,CASSFLAPRDTEAFF,TGTGCCAGCAGCTTCCTCGCCCCGAGGGACACTGAAGCTTTCTTT